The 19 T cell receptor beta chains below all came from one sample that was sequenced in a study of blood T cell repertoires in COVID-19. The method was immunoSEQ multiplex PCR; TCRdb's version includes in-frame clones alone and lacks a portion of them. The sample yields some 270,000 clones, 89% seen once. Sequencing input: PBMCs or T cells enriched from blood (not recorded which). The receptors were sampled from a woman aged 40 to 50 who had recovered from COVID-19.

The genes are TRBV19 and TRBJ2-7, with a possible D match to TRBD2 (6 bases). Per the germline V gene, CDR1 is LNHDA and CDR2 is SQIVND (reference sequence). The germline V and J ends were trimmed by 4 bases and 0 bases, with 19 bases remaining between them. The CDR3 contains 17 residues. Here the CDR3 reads CASSTYSGTGSSYEQYF. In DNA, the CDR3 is TGTGCCAGTAGTACGTATTCCGGGACTGGGAGCTCCTACGAGCAGTACTTC.

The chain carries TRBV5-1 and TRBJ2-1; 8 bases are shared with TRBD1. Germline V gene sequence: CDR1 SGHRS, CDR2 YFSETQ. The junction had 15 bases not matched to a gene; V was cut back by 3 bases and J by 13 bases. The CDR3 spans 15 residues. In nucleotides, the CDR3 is TGCGCCAGCAGCTGGGGACAGGACCGCCTACCACCCCAGTTCTTC. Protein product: CASSWGQDRLPPQFF.

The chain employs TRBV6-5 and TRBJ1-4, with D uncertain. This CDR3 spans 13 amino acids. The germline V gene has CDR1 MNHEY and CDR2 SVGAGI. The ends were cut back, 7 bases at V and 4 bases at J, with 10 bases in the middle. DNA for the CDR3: TGTGCCAGCATCGAGAGCTATAATGAAAAACTGTTTTTT. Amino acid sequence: CASIESYNEKLFF.

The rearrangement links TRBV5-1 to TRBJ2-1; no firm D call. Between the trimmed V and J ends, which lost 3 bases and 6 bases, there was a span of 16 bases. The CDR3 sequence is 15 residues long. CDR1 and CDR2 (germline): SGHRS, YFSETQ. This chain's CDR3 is CASSSSPGESNEQFF. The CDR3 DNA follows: TGCGCCAGCAGCTCCTCTCCTGGTGAGAGCAATGAGCAGTTCTTC.

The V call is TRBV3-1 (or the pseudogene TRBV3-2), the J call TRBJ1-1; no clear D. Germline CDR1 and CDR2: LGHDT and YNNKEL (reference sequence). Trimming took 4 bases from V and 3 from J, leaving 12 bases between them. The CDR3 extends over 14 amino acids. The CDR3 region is CASSPRLGDTEAFF. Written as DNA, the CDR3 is TGTGCCAGCAGCCCGCGACTCGGGGACACTGAAGCTTTCTTT.

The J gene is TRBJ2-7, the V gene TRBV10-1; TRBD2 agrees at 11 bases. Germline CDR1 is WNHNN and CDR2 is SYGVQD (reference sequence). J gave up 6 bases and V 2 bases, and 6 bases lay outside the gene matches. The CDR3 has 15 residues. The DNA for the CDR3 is TGCGCCAGCAGTGAGGGTAGCGGGGGGGCGGGCGAGCAGTACTTC. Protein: CASSEGSGGAGEQYF.

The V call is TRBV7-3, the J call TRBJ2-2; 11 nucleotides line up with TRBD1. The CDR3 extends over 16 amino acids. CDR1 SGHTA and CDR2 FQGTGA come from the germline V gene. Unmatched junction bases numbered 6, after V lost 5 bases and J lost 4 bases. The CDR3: CASSTGTGGTTGELFF. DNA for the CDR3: TGTGCCAGCAGCACCGGGACAGGGGGTACCACCGGGGAGCTGTTTTTT.

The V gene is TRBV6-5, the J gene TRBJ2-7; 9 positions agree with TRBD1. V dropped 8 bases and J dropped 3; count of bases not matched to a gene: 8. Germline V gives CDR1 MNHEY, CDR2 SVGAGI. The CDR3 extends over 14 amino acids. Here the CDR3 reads CASDQRQGGYEQYF. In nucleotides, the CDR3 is TGTGCCAGCGATCAGCGACAGGGGGGCTACGAGCAGTACTTC.

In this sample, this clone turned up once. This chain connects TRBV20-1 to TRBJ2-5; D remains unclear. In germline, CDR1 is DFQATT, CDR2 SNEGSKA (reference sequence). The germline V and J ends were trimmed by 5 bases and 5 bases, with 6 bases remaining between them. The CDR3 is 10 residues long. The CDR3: CSAYRETQYF. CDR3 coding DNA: TGCAGTGCTTACCGGGAGACCCAGTACTTC.

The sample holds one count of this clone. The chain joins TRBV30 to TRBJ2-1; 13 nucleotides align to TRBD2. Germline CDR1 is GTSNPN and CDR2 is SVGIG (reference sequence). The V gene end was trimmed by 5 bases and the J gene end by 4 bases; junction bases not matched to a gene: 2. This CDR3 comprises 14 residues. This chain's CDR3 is CAWSGLAGYNEQFF. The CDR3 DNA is TGTGCCTGGTCGGGACTAGCGGGATACAATGAGCAGTTCTTC.

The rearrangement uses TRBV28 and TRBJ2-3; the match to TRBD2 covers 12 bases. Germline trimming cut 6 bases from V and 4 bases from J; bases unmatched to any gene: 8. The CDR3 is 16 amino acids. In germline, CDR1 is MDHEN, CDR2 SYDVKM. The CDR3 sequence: CASSTRLAGEADTQYF. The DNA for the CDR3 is TGTGCCAGCAGCACTCGACTAGCGGGAGAAGCAGATACGCAGTATTTT.

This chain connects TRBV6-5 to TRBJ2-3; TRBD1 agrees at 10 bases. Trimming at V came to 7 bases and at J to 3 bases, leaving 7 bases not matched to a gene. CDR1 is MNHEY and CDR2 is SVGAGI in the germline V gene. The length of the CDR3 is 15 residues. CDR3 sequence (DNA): TGTGCCAGCAAAGGTCGGACAGGGGGAACAGATACGCAGTATTTT. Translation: CASKGRTGGTDTQYF.

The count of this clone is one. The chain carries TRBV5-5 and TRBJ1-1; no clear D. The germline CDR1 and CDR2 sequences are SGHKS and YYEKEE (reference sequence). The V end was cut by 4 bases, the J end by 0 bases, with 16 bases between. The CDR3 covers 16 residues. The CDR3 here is CASSPPAATVNTEAFF. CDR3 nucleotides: TGTGCCAGCAGCCCCCCCGCCGCCACAGTGAACACTGAAGCTTTCTTT.

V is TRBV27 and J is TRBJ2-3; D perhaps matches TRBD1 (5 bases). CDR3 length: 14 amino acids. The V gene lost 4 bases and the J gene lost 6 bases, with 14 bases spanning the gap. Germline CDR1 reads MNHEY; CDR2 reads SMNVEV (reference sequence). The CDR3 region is CASSSWGLRDTQYF. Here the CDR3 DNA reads TGTGCCAGCAGTTCCTGGGGCCTCCGCGATACGCAGTATTTT.

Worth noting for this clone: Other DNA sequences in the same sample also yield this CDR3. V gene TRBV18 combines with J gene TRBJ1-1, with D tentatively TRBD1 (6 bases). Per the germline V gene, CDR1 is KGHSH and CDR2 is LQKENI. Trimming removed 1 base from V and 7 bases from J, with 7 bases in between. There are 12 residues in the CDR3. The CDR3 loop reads CASSPLTGEAFF. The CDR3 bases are TGTGCCAGCTCACCACTGACAGGTGAAGCTTTCTTT. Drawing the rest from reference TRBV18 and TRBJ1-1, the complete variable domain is NAGVMQNPRHLVRRRGQEARLRCSPMKGHSHVYWYRQLPEEGLKFMVYLQKENIIDESGMPKERFSAEFPKEGPSILRIQQVVRGDSAAYFCASSPLTGEAFFGQGTRLTVV.

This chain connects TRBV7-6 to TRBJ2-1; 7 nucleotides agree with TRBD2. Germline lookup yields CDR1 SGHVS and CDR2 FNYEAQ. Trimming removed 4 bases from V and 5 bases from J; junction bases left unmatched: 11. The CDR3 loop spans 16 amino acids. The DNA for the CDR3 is TGTGCCAGCAGCTCCCACGGGCGGGGGACCGACAATGAGCAGTTCTTC. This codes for CASSSHGRGTDNEQFF.

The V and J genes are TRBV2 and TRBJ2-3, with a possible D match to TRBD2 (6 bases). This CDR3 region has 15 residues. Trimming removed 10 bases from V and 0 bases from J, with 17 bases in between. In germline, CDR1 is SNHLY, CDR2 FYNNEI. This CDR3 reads CATNLGGTSTDTQYF. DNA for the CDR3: TGTGCCACCAACCTGGGCGGGACTAGCACAGATACGCAGTATTTT.

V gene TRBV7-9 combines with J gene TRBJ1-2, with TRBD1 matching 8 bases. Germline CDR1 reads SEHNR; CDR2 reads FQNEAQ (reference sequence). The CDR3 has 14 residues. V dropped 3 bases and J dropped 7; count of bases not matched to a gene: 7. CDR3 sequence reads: CASSFPGGQLGYTF. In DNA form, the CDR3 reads TGTGCCAGCAGCTTTCCAGGGGGCCAGCTTGGCTACACCTTC.

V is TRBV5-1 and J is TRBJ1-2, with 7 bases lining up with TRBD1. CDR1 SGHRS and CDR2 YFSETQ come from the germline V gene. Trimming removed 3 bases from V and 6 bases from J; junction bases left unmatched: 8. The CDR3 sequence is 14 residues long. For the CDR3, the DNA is TGCGCCAGCAGCTCTTCGACAGGGCCCCATGGCTACACCTTC. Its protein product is CASSSSTGPHGYTF. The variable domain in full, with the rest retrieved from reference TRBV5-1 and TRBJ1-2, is KAGVTQTPRYLIKTRGQQVTLSCSPISGHRSVSWYQQTPGQGLQFLFEYFSETQRNKGNFPGRFSGRQFSNSRSEMNVSTLELGDSALYLCASSSSTGPHGYTFGSGTRLTVV.